This passage covers 9 T cell receptor beta chains from one sample sequenced in a study of CD8 T cells in ankylosing spondylitis (TCRdb year 2017). The study at large found these results: A TCR beta motif made up of several highly homologous amino acid variants appeared to be characteristic of blood from ankylosing spondylitis patients.

The library was built by means of 5' RACE. TCRdb shows the sequencer as Illumina HiSeq 2500. TCRdb reworked the public reads: Q25 trimming with fastp, MiXCR clone assembly, productive beta chains retained. When rows share a CDR3 protein, they turn into one entry using the most common DNA and genes. The sample table holds 750,000 to 850,000 distinct CDR3 sequences, of which 10% to 15% were seen once. About 0.49% of the sample is in the top ten clones. Antigens of these TCRs are unknown. The sample was blood, either unsorted or a sorted T cell fraction (not recorded which). The receptors were gathered from a male donor with ankylosing spondylitis.

The chain employs TRBV7-9 and TRBJ2-1; D perhaps matches TRBD2 (5 bases). The CDR3 has 15 amino acids. Looked up from germline, CDR1 is SEHNR and CDR2 is FQNEAQ (reference sequence). V was pared by 2 bases and J by 3 bases, with 11 bases between. For the CDR3, the DNA is TGTGCCAGCAGCTTACGGGGAGCGGACTACAATGAGCAGTTCTTC. Its translation: CASSLRGADYNEQFF.

The chain uses TRBV6-1 and TRBJ1-1, with 10 bases lining up with TRBD1. Germline V gene sequence: CDR1 MNHNS, CDR2 SASEGT. Germline trimming cut 6 bases from V and 4 bases from J; bases unmatched to any gene: 5. CDR3 length: 14 residues. This CDR3 reads CASRRGTGATEAFF. For the CDR3, the DNA is TGTGCCAGCAGACGCGGGACAGGGGCCACTGAAGCTTTCTTT.

This clonotype occurred many times. The J gene is TRBJ2-3, the V gene TRBV7-2, with TRBD2 matching over 12 bases. The CDR3 is made up of 15 amino acids. With 5 bases clipped from V and 8 bases from J, the junction kept 8 bases outside the gene matches. Germline V gives CDR1 SGHTA, CDR2 FQGNSA. The CDR3 DNA reads TGTGCCAGCAGCCCCTCTAGCGGGAGGGCCGGTACGCAGTATTTT. Protein: CASSPSSGRAGTQYF.

The V call is TRBV12-3 or TRBV12-4, the J call TRBJ2-1; possibly TRBD2 for D (6 bases). The CDR3 spans 15 residues. V was trimmed by 6 bases and J by 4 bases, leaving 16 bases between them. CDR3 sequence reads: CASSRGSAKYNEQFF. The CDR3 DNA reads as TGTGCCAGCAGCCGGGGGAGCGCCAAATACAATGAGCAGTTCTTC.

This clonotype was detected only a few times. This rearrangement joins TRBV6-2 or TRBV6-3 to TRBJ2-7, with TRBD1 matching over 8 bases. This CDR3 spans 14 amino acids. V lost 7 bases, J lost 4 bases, and 9 bases stayed unmatched. CDR1 is MNHEY and CDR2 is SVGEGT in the germline V gene. The CDR3: CASNTRQGRYEQYF. In nucleotides, the CDR3 is TGTGCCAGCAACACAAGACAGGGGAGGTACGAGCAGTACTTC.

The V and J genes are TRBV5-6 and TRBJ2-6; D uncertain. With 7 bases removed from V and 0 bases from J, the gap between germline ends came to 8 bases. CDR3 length equals 14 residues. Germline-derived CDR1 and CDR2 are SGHDT and YYEEEE. The DNA for the CDR3 is TGTGCCAGCCACGTGGGCTCTGGGGCCAACGTCCTGACTTTC. Amino acid sequence: CASHVGSGANVLTF.

The V call is TRBV5-1, the J call TRBJ2-5; D might be TRBD1 (6 bases). Germline values: CDR1 SGHRS, CDR2 YFSETQ. There are 14 residues in the CDR3. The V end was cut by 2 bases, the J end by 2 bases, with 10 bases between. Here the CDR3 reads CASSFGTPQETQYF. CDR3 nucleotide sequence: TGCGCCAGCAGCTTCGGGACACCTCAAGAGACCCAGTACTTC. Variable domain in full (rest from reference TRBV5-1 and TRBJ2-5): KAGVTQTPRYLIKTRGQQVTLSCSPISGHRSVSWYQQTPGQGLQFLFEYFSETQRNKGNFPGRFSGRQFSNSRSEMNVSTLELGDSALYLCASSFGTPQETQYFGPGTRLLVL.

A few counts support this clonotype. The V and J genes are TRBV5-1 and TRBJ2-7, with TRBD1 matching over 8 bases. Unmatched junction bases numbered 4, after V lost 2 bases and J lost 0 bases. This CDR3 spans 15 amino acids. From germline, CDR1 is SGHRS and CDR2 YFSETQ. The DNA for the CDR3 is TGCGCCAGCAGCTTACAGGGGGGAAACTCCTACGAGCAGTACTTC. Encoded protein: CASSLQGGNSYEQYF.

The chain has TRBV6-2 or TRBV6-3 and TRBJ2-3, with D perhaps TRBD2 (6 bases). CDR1 is MNHEY, CDR2 SVGEGT, per germline. This CDR3 region has 14 residues. Trimming took off 2 bases at V and 6 bases at J, with 12 bases between the two ends. CDR3 nucleotides: TGTGCCAGCAGTTACGGCGGGAAGGCCGATACGCAGTATTTT. Translated, it gives CASSYGGKADTQYF.